This T cell receptor (beta chain) was recovered during a study of blood T cell repertoires in COVID-19. Study-wide context: PBMCs, B-cell-depleted T cells, or T cells were the source of the cDNA or gDNA that made up the material.

V lost 0 bases, J lost 5 bases, and 12 bases lay in between. The CDR3 extends over 15 amino acids. Germline V gene data show CDR1 as SGHKS and CDR2 as YYEKEE (reference sequence). Everyone who took part was roughly 18 to 89 years old, and they came from some 23 US areas. Participants' reported clinical history set cohort assignment. This clone was recorded many times. Original processing notes: Amplification from reference gene primers served as the basis for estimated nucleated cell counts. The table came from immunoSEQ multiplex PCR; TCRdb's copy has only in-frame clones and leaves some out. The DNA gave D and trimming, while V, J and clone size come from that table. The sample yields approximately 250,000 clones, about 86% seen once.

The TCR comes from a man aged 25 to 40 with acute COVID-19. The sequenced sample consisted of PBMCs or T cells enriched from blood (not recorded which). The rearrangement joins TRBV5-5 to TRBJ1-3; no clear D. The CDR3 sequence is CASSLGRQSRNTIYF. The CDR3 nucleotides read TGTGCCAGCAGCTTGGGACGACAAAGTCGAAACACCATATATTTT.